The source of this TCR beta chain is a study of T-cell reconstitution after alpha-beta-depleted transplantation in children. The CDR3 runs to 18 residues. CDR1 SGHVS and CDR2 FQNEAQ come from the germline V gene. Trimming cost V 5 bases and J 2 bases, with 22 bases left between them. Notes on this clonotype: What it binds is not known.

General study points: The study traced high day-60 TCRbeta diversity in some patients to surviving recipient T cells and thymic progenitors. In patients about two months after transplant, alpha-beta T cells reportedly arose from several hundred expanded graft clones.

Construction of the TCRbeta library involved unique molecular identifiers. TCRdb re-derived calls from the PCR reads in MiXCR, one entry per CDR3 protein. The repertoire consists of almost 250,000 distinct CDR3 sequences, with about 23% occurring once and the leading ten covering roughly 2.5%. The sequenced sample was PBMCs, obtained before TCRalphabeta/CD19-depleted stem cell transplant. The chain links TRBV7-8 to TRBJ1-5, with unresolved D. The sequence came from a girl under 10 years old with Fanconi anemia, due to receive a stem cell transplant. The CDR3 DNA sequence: TGTGCCAGCAGCCGCGGACGCCTCGTGGCCGGGGGCAATCAGCCCCAGCATTTT. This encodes CASSRGRLVAGGNQPQHF.